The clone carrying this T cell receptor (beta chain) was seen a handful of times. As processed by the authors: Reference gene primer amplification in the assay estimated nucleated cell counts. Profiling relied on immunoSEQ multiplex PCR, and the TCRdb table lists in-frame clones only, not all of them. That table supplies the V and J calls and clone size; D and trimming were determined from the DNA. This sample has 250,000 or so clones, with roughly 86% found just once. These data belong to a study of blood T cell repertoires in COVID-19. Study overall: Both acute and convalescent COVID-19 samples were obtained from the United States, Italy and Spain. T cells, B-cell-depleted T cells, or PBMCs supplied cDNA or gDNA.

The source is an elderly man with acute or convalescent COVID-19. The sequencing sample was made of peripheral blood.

Written as DNA, the CDR3 is TGTGCCAGCAGCGCACTCCAGGGGCCTAATGAAAAACTGTTTTTT. Protein: CASSALQGPNEKLFF. The chain recombines TRBV5-8 with TRBJ1-4; TRBD1 is a possible D gene (6 bases). This CDR3 has 15 amino acids. CDR1 is SGHTS, CDR2 YDEGEE, per germline. V was cut by 4 bases and J by 3 bases, with 13 bases left in between.